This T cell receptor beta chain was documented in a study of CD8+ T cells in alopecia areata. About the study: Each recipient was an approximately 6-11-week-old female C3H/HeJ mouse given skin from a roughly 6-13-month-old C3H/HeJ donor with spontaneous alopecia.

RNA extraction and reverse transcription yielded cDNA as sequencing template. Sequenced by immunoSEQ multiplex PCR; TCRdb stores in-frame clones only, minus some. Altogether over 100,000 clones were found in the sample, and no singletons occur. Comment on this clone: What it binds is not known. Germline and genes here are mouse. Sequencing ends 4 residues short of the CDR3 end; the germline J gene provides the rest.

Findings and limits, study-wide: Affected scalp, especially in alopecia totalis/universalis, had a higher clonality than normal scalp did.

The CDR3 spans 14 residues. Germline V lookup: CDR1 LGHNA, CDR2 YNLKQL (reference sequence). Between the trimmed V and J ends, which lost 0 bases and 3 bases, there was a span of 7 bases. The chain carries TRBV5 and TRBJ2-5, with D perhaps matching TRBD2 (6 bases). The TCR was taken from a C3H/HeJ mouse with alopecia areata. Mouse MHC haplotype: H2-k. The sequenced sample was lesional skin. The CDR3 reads CASSQDDWQDTQYF. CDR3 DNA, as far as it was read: TGTGCCAGCAGCCAAGATGACTGGCAAGAC.